The 32 T cell receptor beta chains below come from one sample, sequenced in a study of vaccination and CD4 T cells after COVID-19. Oncomine TCR Beta short-read sequencing was applied to DNA from cultured CD4+ T cells. TCRdb re-derived calls from the PCR reads in MiXCR, one entry per CDR3 protein. The sample includes about 20,000 distinct CDR3 sequences, around 50% of them seen just once. Treatment described: approximately 10-day PBMC culture with coronavirus spike peptide pools or control peptides (ViraFEST assay). Their antigen targets remain unknown. The sample consisted of CD4+ T cells from blood, cultured in vitro. Receptor source: a human donor who had recovered from COVID-19.

The chain uses TRBV18 and TRBJ2-1; 9 nucleotides agree with TRBD2. CDR1 is KGHSH and CDR2 is LQKENI in the germline V gene. The CDR3 spans 14 residues. The junction had 9 bases not matched to a gene; V was cut back by 2 bases and J by 13 bases. This chain's CDR3 is CASSPSEREVPQFF. The CDR3 DNA follows: TGTGCCAGCTCACCAAGTGAGCGGGAGGTTCCACAGTTCTTC. Full variable domain (rest looked up from reference TRBV18 and TRBJ2-1): NAGVMQNPRHLVRRRGQEARLRCSPMKGHSHVYWYRQLPEEGLKFMVYLQKENIIDESGMPKERFSAEFPKEGPSILRIQQVVRGDSAAYFCASSPSEREVPQFFGPGTRLTVL.

The chain carries TRBV12-3 or TRBV12-4 and TRBJ2-5, with 12 bases identical to TRBD1. V lost 3 bases to trimming and J lost 5 bases; unmatched junction nucleotides: 4. This CDR3 comprises 15 residues. Here the CDR3 DNA reads TGTGCCAGCAGTTTGGGGGACAGGGGGCGGGAGACCCAGTACTTC. Translating it yields CASSLGDRGRETQYF.

The V and J genes are TRBV6-1 and TRBJ2-3; perhaps TRBD1 as D (5 bases). V was trimmed by 7 bases and J by 0 bases, leaving 14 bases between them. The CDR3 length is 15 residues. Looked up from germline, CDR1 is MNHNS and CDR2 is SASEGT. CDR3 protein: CASTQQGRSTDTQYF. The DNA of the CDR3 is TGTGCCAGCACCCAGCAGGGCAGGAGCACAGATACGCAGTATTTT.

This clonotype is a singleton in its sample. The chain uses TRBV20-1 and TRBJ2-7; D not resolved. Between the trimmed V and J ends, which lost 6 bases and 3 bases, there was a span of 18 bases. This CDR3 has 14 residues. Looked up from germline, CDR1 is DFQATT and CDR2 is SNEGSKA (reference sequence). The CDR3 bases are TGCAGTGCGCAGTCCCCGGTCTTGGACTACGAGCAGTACTTC. Residues: CSAQSPVLDYEQYF.

This sequence joins TRBV12-3 or TRBV12-4 and TRBJ1-1, with D unclear. The CDR3 has 16 residues. The V end was cut by 2 bases, the J end by 3 bases, with 16 bases between. CDR3 coding DNA: TGTGCCAGCAGTTTATGGATGGTGGTAGTGGACACTGAAGCTTTCTTT. Encoded protein: CASSLWMVVVDTEAFF.

The V gene is TRBV6-1, the J gene TRBJ1-5, with TRBD1 matching 8 bases. Looked up from germline, CDR1 is MNHNS and CDR2 is SASEGT. With V trimmed by 6 bases and J by 4 bases, 5 bases remained unmatched. The CDR3 sequence is 14 residues long. The CDR3 is CASRPRTGNQPQHF. In DNA form, the CDR3 reads TGTGCCAGCAGACCCCGGACAGGGAATCAGCCCCAGCATTTT.

The chain couples TRBV29-1 to TRBJ2-1; 7 bases agree with TRBD1. The CDR3 is 14 amino acids. The V and J ends lost 5 bases and 6 bases, in that order; junction bases with no gene match: 10. The germline V gene has CDR1 SQVTM and CDR2 ANQGSEA. The CDR3 reads CSVYRQGPGNEQFF. CDR3 DNA sequence: TGCAGCGTTTATAGACAGGGCCCAGGCAATGAGCAGTTCTTC.

The sample holds a few counts of this clonotype. The gene calls are TRBV11-2 and TRBJ2-7; 8 nucleotides line up with TRBD2. J was trimmed by 9 bases and V by 1 base; bases with no gene match: 11. Germline V gene sequence: CDR1 SGHAT, CDR2 FQNNGV. The CDR3 length is 15 residues. CDR3 DNA sequence: TGTGCCAGCAGCTTAGTAGGCGGGGGGAGTATCGGGCAGTACTTC. Its translation: CASSLVGGGSIGQYF.

V usage is TRBV27 and J usage is TRBJ1-1, with TRBD1 matching over 9 bases. Germline-derived CDR1 and CDR2 are MNHEY and SMNVEV (reference sequence). With V trimmed by 5 bases and J by 1 base, 11 bases remained unmatched. The CDR3 consists of 17 residues. CDR3 in amino acids: CASSPQLGQGRNTEAFF. DNA of the CDR3: TGTGCCAGCAGTCCACAACTGGGACAGGGCAGGAACACTGAAGCTTTCTTT.

This chain joins TRBV28 and TRBJ2-7, with 7 bases fitting TRBD2. The CDR3 has 14 amino acids. The junction had 3 bases not matched to a gene; V was cut back by 2 bases and J by 2 bases. From germline, CDR1 is MDHEN and CDR2 SYDVKM. In DNA form, the CDR3 reads TGTGCCAGCAGTTTAGGTGGGGGGGCCTACGAGCAGTACTTC. The encoded protein is CASSLGGGAYEQYF.

The chain couples TRBV5-1 to TRBJ2-2; D perhaps matches TRBD1 (6 bases). Germline V gene lookup returns CDR1 SGHRS and CDR2 YFSETQ. The CDR3 loop spans 15 amino acids. V was trimmed by 3 bases and J by 5 bases, leaving 14 bases between them. CDR3 DNA: TGCGCCAGCAGCTCATACAGGGATCGGACCGGGGAGCTGTTTTTT. It specifies CASSSYRDRTGELFF.

V is TRBV5-1 and J is TRBJ2-1; D remains ambiguous. The CDR3 has 15 amino acids. From germline, CDR1 is SGHRS and CDR2 YFSETQ. Trimming shortened V by 0 bases and J by 8 bases, and 15 bases separated the two germline ends. The CDR3 region has the DNA TGCGCCAGCAGCTTGGTTCTACAGTCGACCGATGAGCAGTTCTTC. This gives the protein CASSLVLQSTDEQFF.

Here the CDR3 reads CASSPLRGEETNEKLFF. The CDR3 coding sequence is TGTGCCAGTAGTCCCCTAAGGGGGGAAGAGACTAATGAAAAACTGTTTTTT. V and J are TRBV19 and TRBJ1-4, with D possibly matching TRBD1 (6 bases). Germline values: CDR1 LNHDA, CDR2 SQIVND (reference sequence). Trimming shortened V by 5 bases and J by 2 bases, and 18 bases separated the two germline ends. The CDR3 sequence is 17 residues long.

This chain joins TRBV30 and TRBJ1-3; no firm D call. V was clipped by 4 bases and J by 4 bases, with 8 bases between them. CDR3 size: 12 residues. Germline CDR1 reads GTSNPN; CDR2 reads SVGIG (reference sequence). The CDR3 protein is CAWNIRGNTIYF. The CDR3 region has the DNA TGTGCCTGGAACATAAGGGGAAACACCATATATTTT.

V gene TRBV7-8 combines with J gene TRBJ2-1; 7 bases agree with TRBD2. Unmatched junction bases numbered 8, after V lost 2 bases and J lost 4 bases. From germline, CDR1 is SGHVS and CDR2 FQNEAQ. The length of the CDR3 is 16 residues. CDR3 region: CASSLTSGAIYNEQFF. DNA for the CDR3: TGTGCCAGCAGCTTAACCAGCGGGGCTATTTACAATGAGCAGTTCTTC.

This clonotype was recorded a few times. The rearrangement joins TRBV28 to TRBJ2-7, with a tentative D call TRBD1 (6 bases). The CDR3 runs 12 residues. Germline CDR1 is MDHEN and CDR2 is SYDVKM. V dropped 6 bases and J dropped 1 base, with 7 bases sitting between them. The CDR3 here is CASRGTSYEQYF. Written as DNA, the CDR3 is TGTGCCAGCAGGGGGACATCCTACGAGCAGTACTTC.

This rearrangement joins TRBV11-2 to TRBJ2-5; 7 nucleotides agree with TRBD2. Germline CDR1 and CDR2: SGHAT and FQNNGV. Trimming took 0 bases from V and 3 from J; bases not matched to a gene: 19. This CDR3 is built from 20 residues. This CDR3 is CASSLDGGGWNPSGKETQYF. Here the CDR3 DNA reads TGTGCCAGCAGCTTAGATGGTGGAGGTTGGAACCCCAGCGGGAAAGAGACCCAGTACTTC.

The chain combines TRBV5-1 with TRBJ1-5; weak D call: TRBD1 (6 bases). The CDR3 extends over 14 amino acids. Germline lookup yields CDR1 SGHRS and CDR2 YFSETQ. V gave up 4 bases and J gave up 7 bases, with 15 bases separating them. The CDR3 reads CASSEGTPGQPQHF. The CDR3 DNA reads TGCGCCAGCAGCGAAGGGACACCCGGGCAGCCCCAGCATTTT.

The table lists this clonotype with a few counts. The V and J genes are TRBV7-8 and TRBJ2-7; D is possibly TRBD1 (6 bases). CDR3 length: 14 amino acids. Germline values: CDR1 SGHVS, CDR2 FQNEAQ. The V end was cut by 2 bases, the J end by 3 bases, with 11 bases between. The CDR3 DNA reads TGTGCCAGCAGCTTAACAGGGTCGGTCTACGAGCAGTACTTC. Translated: CASSLTGSVYEQYF. The entire variable domain, with the rest obtained from reference TRBV7-8 and TRBJ2-7, is as follows: GAGVSQSPRYKVAKRGQDVALRCDPISGHVSLFWYQQALGQGPEFLTYFQNEAQLDKSGLPSDRFFAERPEGSVSTLKIQRTQQEDSAVYLCASSLTGSVYEQYFGPGTRLTVT.

The chain combines TRBV2 with TRBJ2-2; D uncertain. The V and J ends lost 1 base and 1 base respectively, with 7 bases between them. The CDR3 spans 15 residues. CDR1 is SNHLY, CDR2 FYNNEI, per germline. The CDR3 region has the DNA TGTGCCAGCAGTGAAGGGGTCAAGAACACCGGGGAGCTGTTTTTT. Its protein is CASSEGVKNTGELFF. Full variable domain (outside the CDR3, taken from reference TRBV2 and TRBJ2-2): EPEVTQTPSHQVTQMGQEVILRCVPISNHLYFYWYRQILGQKVEFLVSFYNNEISEKSEIFDDQFSVERPDGSNFTLKIRSTKLEDSAMYFCASSEGVKNTGELFFGEGSRLTVL.

This clonotype has just a few counts. The chain employs TRBV20-1 and TRBJ1-1; D may be TRBD1 (5 bases). CDR3 length: 16 amino acids. CDR1 and CDR2 (germline): DFQATT, SNEGSKA (reference sequence). V shed 4 bases and J shed 3 bases, with 21 bases lying between them. For the CDR3, the DNA is TGCAGTGCTATGAACACGGCGAGGGGTCAGCACACTGAAGCTTTCTTT. It yields the protein CSAMNTARGQHTEAFF.

V is TRBV10-3 and J is TRBJ2-7, with D possibly being TRBD2 (6 bases). The length of the CDR3 is 15 residues. Germline V gene lookup returns CDR1 ENHRY and CDR2 SYGVKD. V shed 8 bases and J shed 4 bases, with 21 bases lying between them. In nucleotides, the CDR3 is TGTGCCATCTCCCGTCAAGGGACGGGAGAGTACGAGCAGTACTTC. Its translation is CAISRQGTGEYEQYF.

The chain joins TRBV27 to TRBJ1-6, with D perhaps matching TRBD1 (6 bases). V was pared by 8 bases and J by 6 bases, with 14 bases between. The CDR3 is made up of 14 amino acids. In germline, CDR1 is MNHEY, CDR2 SMNVEV (reference sequence). CDR3 in amino acids: CASSWDKGNSPLHF. Written as DNA, the CDR3 is TGTGCCAGCTCCTGGGACAAGGGTAATTCACCCCTCCACTTT.

This chain connects TRBV6-1 to TRBJ1-6; TRBD1 agrees at 7 bases. V trimming: 7 bases; J trimming: 6 bases; junction bases outside the gene matches: 9. The germline gives CDR1 MNHNS, CDR2 SASEGT. The CDR3 consists of 15 residues. The CDR3 DNA follows: TGTGCCAGCACGTACCAGGGGGGCTCTAATTCACCCCTCCACTTT. It encodes CASTYQGGSNSPLHF.

There are a few counts of this clonotype. The chain couples TRBV5-6 to TRBJ1-2; D is uncertain. V lost 1 base and J 8 bases, leaving 9 bases between the germline ends. There are 12 residues in the CDR3. The V gene's germline CDR1 is SGHDT and CDR2 YYEEEE. The CDR3 nucleotides read TGTGCCAGCAGCTTGTCGGGCGGAGGCTACACCTTC. Its translation is CASSLSGGGYTF.

This clonotype was detected a few times. This rearrangement joins TRBV28 to TRBJ1-2; TRBD1 matches 10 bases. Trimming took 8 bases from V and 4 from J; bases not matched to a gene: 7. The CDR3 is 14 amino acids. CDR1 is MDHEN and CDR2 is SYDVKM in the germline V gene. CDR3 nucleotide sequence: TGTGCCAGCCGGCCGGACAGGGGGACCTATGGCTACACCTTC. Protein: CASRPDRGTYGYTF.

This clonotype was counted between two and nine times. The chain links TRBV29-1 to TRBJ1-2; 8 bases are shared with TRBD1. Germline loops: CDR1 SQVTM, CDR2 ANQGSEA. V dropped 5 bases and J dropped 4; count of bases not matched to a gene: 15. This CDR3 comprises 16 residues. The CDR3 nucleotides are TGCAGCGTTCGCTACCCAGGGGGCGCGATCGGCTATGGCTACACCTTC. Its translation is CSVRYPGGAIGYGYTF.

About this clonotype: One junction end disagrees with the germline gene, perhaps due to a read error. The chain carries TRBV6-5 and TRBJ2-3, with 8 bases fitting TRBD2. Germline V gene lookup returns CDR1 MNHEY and CDR2 SVGAGI. The CDR3 has 21 residues. In DNA form, the CDR3 reads TGTGCCAGCAGTTACCCGATGATAGCGGGGCGGGCTGGCCTGTCCACAGATACGCAGAATTTT. It translates to CASSYPMIAGRAGLSTDTQNF.

This clonotype was counted only a few times. The J gene is TRBJ1-1, the V gene TRBV6-5; the D gene is possibly TRBD1 (5 bases). Germline V gene lookup returns CDR1 MNHEY and CDR2 SVGAGI. V was shortened by 0 bases and J by 2 bases, with 16 bases between the two germline ends. The CDR3 has 17 residues. The DNA for the CDR3 is TGTGCCAGCAGTTACTCGGGGGGAGGGGCTTTCAACACTGAAGCTTTCTTT. This translates into CASSYSGGGAFNTEAFF.

This rearrangement joins TRBV29-1 to TRBJ1-1; weak D call: TRBD1 (6 bases). Germline CDR1 reads SQVTM; CDR2 reads ANQGSEA. Trimming pared 3 bases from V and 5 bases from J, leaving 22 bases between. The CDR3 has 16 residues. Here the CDR3 reads CSVDFRARGRGTEAFF. CDR3 bases: TGCAGCGTTGATTTTAGGGCGCGGGGGCGGGGGACTGAAGCTTTCTTT.

The chain recombines TRBV6-1 with TRBJ1-3; D is unresolved. Looked up from germline, CDR1 is MNHNS and CDR2 is SASEGT. The V gene lost 6 bases and the J gene lost 0 bases, with 12 bases spanning the gap. The CDR3 sequence is 15 residues long. The CDR3 loop is CASSPGRYSGNTIYF. DNA of the CDR3: TGTGCCAGCAGCCCTGGACGGTACTCTGGAAACACCATATATTTT.

In its sample, this clonotype was seen once. The chain is built from TRBV6-2 or TRBV6-3 and TRBJ2-1; no definite D call. V was shortened by 2 bases and J by 2 bases, with 10 bases between the two germline ends. CDR1 is MNHEY, CDR2 SVGEGT, per germline. CDR3 length: 15 amino acids. Written as DNA, the CDR3 is TGTGCCAGCAGTTACGCAGACGGTACCTACAATGAGCAGTTCTTC. Protein sequence: CASSYADGTYNEQFF.